This TCR beta chain was identified during a study of cytomegalovirus exposure and HLA in healthy donors. At collection, donors were nominally healthy, but unrecorded immune exposures were probable. The PCR employed 60 Vbeta primers together with 13 Jbeta primers. Libraries were prepared by immunoSEQ multiplex PCR; TCRdb keeps only in-frame clonotypes and omits some of them. The sample gives about 140,000 clones, over 65% of which show up once; 2.5% to 3.5% is in the top ten. The study's findings and limits: Analysis was carried out at a later point, and it linked a missense DCLRE1C variant to TCR beta V- and J-gene trimming.

After removal of 2 bases from V and 5 bases from J, the junction contained 6 bases not matched to a gene. CDR1 and CDR2 from the germline V gene are MDHEN and SYDVKM. The CDR3 is made up of 15 amino acids. About this clone itself: Its specificity is not known.

The origin of this receptor is a female donor in good health and CMV-seronegative. Sequencing used PBMCs. This chain joins TRBV28 and TRBJ2-5; 9 nucleotides agree with TRBD2. This CDR3 is CASSLNLAGVETQYF. The CDR3 DNA reads TGTGCCAGCAGTTTAAATTTAGCGGGAGTGGAGACCCAGTACTTC.